The sequence of this T cell receptor beta chain was determined in a study of T cells after yellow fever vaccination. Across the study: The fractions with low cell numbers were processed using SMART-Seq v4 Ultra Low Input.

Study-wide results and caveats: Booster samples showed a return of most primary-vaccination clones (about 97% CD4, over 70% CD8). The secondary response showed a weaker magnitude and a faster peak, day 5 versus 15.

Many counts were recorded for this clonotype. Its target is not known. Deletions cut 8 bases from V and 5 bases from J, with 6 bases between. This CDR3 contains 10 residues. Germline CDR1 is SEHNR and CDR2 is FQNEAQ (reference sequence). Template switching with 5'RACE generated the TCR cDNA and added a universal primer site and UMIs. TCRdb itself ran the 5' RACE reads through MiXCR, one entry per CDR3 protein. The profile shows approximately 260,000 distinct CDR3 sequences, about 5.2% of them singletons. Sequencing used CD4+ T cells sorted from PBMCs, obtained on the day of the yellow fever booster vaccination. The sequence was obtained from a man between 18 and 35 years old who received the YFV17D yellow fever vaccine. The chain links TRBV7-9 to TRBJ1-2; D not resolved. CDR3 bases: TGTGCCAGCGACCAGTATGGCTACACCTTC. Its translation: CASDQYGYTF.